Each of the 29 T cell receptor beta chains below was sequenced from the same sample in a study of T cells in tumors and immune-related adverse events. The data were produced by immunoSEQ multiplex PCR, yet TCRdb's version contains in-frame clones alone and is incomplete. The sample lists about 4,300 clones, roughly four fifths occurring once. The sequencing here drew on skin tissue, taken from a patient treated with anti-PD-1 therapy. The receptors derive from a female donor with metastatic renal cell carcinoma.

The V gene is TRBV5-8, the J gene TRBJ1-5; TRBD1 matches 11 bases. CDR1 and CDR2 from the germline V gene are SGHTS and YDEGEE. The junction had 10 bases not matched to a gene; V was cut back by 4 bases and J by 4 bases. The CDR3 runs to 17 residues. Here the CDR3 reads CASSRRDRGASNQPQHF. CDR3 bases: TGTGCCAGCAGCCGTCGGGACAGGGGGGCCTCGAATCAGCCCCAGCATTTT.

The gene calls are TRBV6-6 and TRBJ2-7; possibly TRBD1 for D (7 bases). Trimming shortened V by 8 bases and J by 3 bases, and 8 bases separated the two germline ends. The length of the CDR3 is 11 residues. The germline CDR1 and CDR2 sequences are MNHNY and SVGAGI (reference sequence). Written as DNA, the CDR3 is TGTGCCAGCCAGGGGGGCTACGAGCAGTACTTC. It encodes CASQGGYEQYF.

The V call is TRBV4-1, the J call TRBJ1-1; no reliable D call. CDR1 and CDR2 (germline): MGHRA, YSYEKL. Between the trimmed V and J ends, which lost 4 bases and 0 bases, there was a span of 12 bases. The CDR3 sequence is 15 residues long. CDR3: CASSPIGFMNTEAFF. Here the CDR3 DNA reads TGCGCCAGCAGCCCGATAGGGTTCATGAACACTGAAGCTTTCTTT.

This chain connects TRBV10-1 to TRBJ1-3, with 9 bases matching TRBD1. Germline assignment: CDR1 WNHNN and CDR2 SYGVQD (reference sequence). This CDR3 spans 20 amino acids. Trimming took 0 bases from V and 4 from J; bases not matched to a gene: 16. In DNA, the CDR3 is TGCGCCAGCAGTGAGTCGAAAGGACAGGGGTGTCTATCTCCCGGAAACACCATATATTTT. It translates to CASSESKGQGCLSPGNTIYF.

This clone was seen more than once but under ten times. The chain recombines TRBV6-5 with TRBJ2-3; D remains unclear. Germline V gives CDR1 MNHEY, CDR2 SVGAGI. V lost 5 bases and J lost 1, with 4 bases in between. CDR3 length: 12 residues. Here the CDR3 DNA reads TGTGCCAGCAGTCAGGGCACAGATACGCAGTATTTT. It yields the protein CASSQGTDTQYF.

The V and J genes are TRBV4-1 and TRBJ2-1; TRBD2 agrees at 9 bases. The germline gives CDR1 MGHRA, CDR2 YSYEKL. V shed 4 bases, J shed 6 bases, and the junction held 16 bases outside the gene matches. The CDR3 sequence is 18 residues long. CDR3 loop: CASSLLRGLAYISNEQFF. CDR3 nucleotide sequence: TGCGCCAGCAGCCTCCTTAGAGGACTAGCGTACATAAGCAATGAGCAGTTCTTC.

V usage is TRBV14 and J usage is TRBJ2-5; D might be TRBD2 (7 bases). The CDR3 loop spans 14 amino acids. V shed 4 bases and J shed 6 bases, with 15 bases lying between them. Germline values: CDR1 SGHDN, CDR2 FVKESK. The CDR3 spells CASSLAGGGKTQYF. The DNA of the CDR3 is TGTGCCAGCAGCCTAGCTGGGGGGGGCAAGACCCAGTACTTC.

This clone is termed large. This chain uses TRBV7-9 with TRBJ2-2; D remains ambiguous. CDR1 and CDR2 from the germline V gene are SEHNR and FQNEAQ (reference sequence). This CDR3 spans 15 amino acids. V lost 7 bases and J lost 4, with 16 bases in between. In DNA, the CDR3 is TGTGCCAGCATTTTTATCGAACAGCTCACCGGGGAGCTGTTTTTT. Protein: CASIFIEQLTGELFF.

The chain employs TRBV5-5 and TRBJ1-1; D is uncertain. From germline, CDR1 is SGHKS and CDR2 YYEKEE (reference sequence). This CDR3 spans 14 amino acids. V was shortened by 4 bases and J by 4 bases, with 14 bases between the two germline ends. The chain's CDR3 is CASSTLPESTEAFF. In DNA form, the CDR3 reads TGTGCCAGCAGCACCCTTCCCGAAAGCACTGAAGCTTTCTTT.

The CDR3 protein is CASRFFTGIRETQYF. The CDR3 DNA reads TGTGCCAGCAGGTTCTTCACAGGGATCAGAGAGACCCAGTACTTC. V and J are TRBV6-5 and TRBJ2-5, with D perhaps matching TRBD1 (6 bases). The V end lost 6 bases, the J end lost 4 bases, and 18 bases lay between the germline ends. Per germline, CDR1 MNHEY and CDR2 SVGAGI. The CDR3 covers 15 residues.

This chain uses TRBV28 with TRBJ2-7; TRBD2 matches 9 bases. CDR3 length: 16 amino acids. V dropped 1 base and J dropped 4; count of bases not matched to a gene: 8. The V gene's germline CDR1 is MDHEN and CDR2 SYDVKM. The CDR3 sequence is CASSLSLAGLTYEQYF. CDR3 coding DNA: TGTGCCAGCAGTTTATCCCTAGCGGGATTAACGTACGAGCAGTACTTC.

The CDR3 spells CASTNGGLETQYF. The CDR3 bases are TGTGCCAGCACCAACGGGGGTTTGGAGACCCAGTACTTC. J is TRBJ2-5 and V is TRBV2; possibly TRBD2 for D (6 bases). The CDR3 is 13 residues long. V dropped 7 bases and J dropped 5 bases, with 14 bases sitting between them. CDR1 and CDR2 from the germline V gene are SNHLY and FYNNEI.

This chain connects TRBV7-2 to TRBJ1-2; D not certain. The germline V and J ends were trimmed by 1 base and 3 bases, with 12 bases remaining between them. The length of the CDR3 is 15 residues. Germline CDR1 and CDR2: SGHTA and FQGNSA. The CDR3 nucleotides read TGTGCCAGCAGCTTAGACTCGTTAGGGCACTATGGCTACACCTTC. Protein sequence: CASSLDSLGHYGYTF.

The chain recombines TRBV25-1 with TRBJ1-2; TRBD1 might be the D (5 bases). The germline V gene has CDR1 MGHDK and CDR2 SYGVNS. V lost 2 bases and J 4 bases, leaving 11 bases between the germline ends. This CDR3 is built from 14 residues. The CDR3 protein is CASSEVGTSYGYTF. CDR3 bases: TGTGCCAGCAGTGAAGTAGGGACTAGCTATGGCTACACCTTC.

This chain uses TRBV5-5 with TRBJ1-2; 8 bases agree with TRBD1. The CDR3 extends over 14 amino acids. V lost 4 bases to trimming and J lost 5 bases; unmatched junction nucleotides: 7. In germline, CDR1 is SGHKS, CDR2 YYEKEE (reference sequence). The CDR3 DNA is TGTGCCAGCAGCCAACAGGGGGTAGAGTATGGCTACACCTTC. Amino acids: CASSQQGVEYGYTF.

This chain connects TRBV27 to TRBJ2-1, with D unresolved. The CDR3 loop spans 13 amino acids. Between the trimmed V and J ends, which lost 5 bases and 6 bases, there was a span of 11 bases. Per germline, CDR1 MNHEY and CDR2 SMNVEV (reference sequence). In nucleotides, the CDR3 is TGTGCCAGCAGTAAGGGCTTCAGCAATGAGCAGTTCTTC. It codes for CASSKGFSNEQFF.

This chain connects TRBV4-1 to TRBJ2-3, with 9 bases aligning to TRBD1. The CDR3 consists of 17 residues. V trimming: 5 bases; J trimming: 6 bases; junction bases outside the gene matches: 15. In germline, CDR1 is MGHRA, CDR2 YSYEKL. The CDR3 reads CASSTPRTGDLDDTQYF. The CDR3 nucleotides are TGCGCCAGCAGCACGCCCCGGACAGGGGACTTAGATGATACGCAGTATTTT.

The genes are TRBV9 and TRBJ2-2, with TRBD1 identical over 7 bases. The V segment lost 5 bases and the J segment 1 base; nucleotides outside the gene matches: 11. From germline, CDR1 is SGDLS and CDR2 YYNGEE. This CDR3 has 17 residues. The CDR3 reads CASSVAGTAVNTGELFF. The CDR3 region has the DNA TGTGCCAGCAGTGTTGCCGGGACAGCAGTGAACACCGGGGAGCTGTTTTTT.

This chain uses TRBV19 with TRBJ1-2; 9 nucleotides align to TRBD1. CDR1 and CDR2 from the germline V gene are LNHDA and SQIVND (reference sequence). V shed 6 bases, J shed 2 bases, and the junction held 1 base outside the gene matches. CDR3 length: 13 residues. The CDR3 bases are TGTGCCAGTAGAGGACAGGGGAACTATGGCTACACCTTC. Protein: CASRGQGNYGYTF.

The chain recombines TRBV28 with TRBJ1-1; no clear D. There are 12 residues in the CDR3. The V and J ends lost 7 bases and 0 bases respectively, with 6 bases between them. Germline V gene sequence: CDR1 MDHEN, CDR2 SYDVKM. The CDR3 region has the DNA TGTGCCAGCACTGCAGTGAACACTGAAGCTTTCTTT. This sequence encodes CASTAVNTEAFF.

The J gene is TRBJ2-1, the V gene TRBV29-1; D is perhaps TRBD1 or TRBD2 (6 bases each). CDR1 and CDR2 from the germline V gene are SQVTM and ANQGSEA. The germline V and J ends were trimmed by 4 bases and 6 bases, with 13 bases remaining between them. This CDR3 contains 13 residues. The chain's CDR3 is CSVVGGPFNEQFF. DNA for the CDR3: TGCAGCGTTGTTGGGGGGCCTTTCAATGAGCAGTTCTTC.

The chain has TRBV15 and TRBJ1-4, with 7 bases lining up with TRBD1. The CDR3 has 17 amino acids. The germline V gene encodes CDR1 LNHNV and CDR2 YYDKDF (reference sequence). V was pared by 3 bases and J by 3 bases, with 10 bases of the junction left unmatched. The CDR3 is CATSSDNAGTANEKLFF. The CDR3 nucleotides read TGTGCCACCAGCAGTGACAATGCCGGGACAGCTAATGAAAAACTGTTTTTT.

V and J are TRBV18 and TRBJ2-5; TRBD2 matches 8 bases. Per the germline V gene, CDR1 is KGHSH and CDR2 is LQKENI. Losses at the gene ends were 1 base for V and 4 bases for J; bases not matched to a gene: 5. The CDR3 covers 15 residues. CDR3 bases: TGTGCCAGCTCACCACTTTCGAGCGGGAGAGAGACCCAGTACTTC. Translated: CASSPLSSGRETQYF.

The rearrangement links TRBV6-7 to TRBJ2-7; D may be TRBD1 (5 bases). TRBV6-7 is marked as an open reading frame, function uncertain. This CDR3 has 13 residues. V gave up 10 bases and J gave up 0 bases, with 13 bases separating them. CDR3 nucleotides: TGTGCCAAAAATTTCAGGGTCTCCTACGAGCAGTACTTC. Translating it yields CAKNFRVSYEQYF.

The CDR3 is CASSPPSSGSQLNTGELFF. As DNA, the CDR3 is TGCGCCAGCAGCCCTCCCTCCTCCGGGAGCCAGCTGAACACCGGGGAGCTGTTTTTT. The chain links TRBV4-1 to TRBJ2-2; D might be TRBD2 (6 bases). Germline CDR1 MGHRA, CDR2 YSYEKL. The CDR3 totals 19 residues. V was shortened by 4 bases and J by 1 base, with 22 bases between the two germline ends.

The chain joins TRBV28 to TRBJ1-1; D remains ambiguous. The germline V gene has CDR1 MDHEN and CDR2 SYDVKM. There are 12 residues in the CDR3. The V gene lost 6 bases and the J gene lost 11 bases, with 16 bases spanning the gap. The CDR3 protein is CASSSGQTSAFF. CDR3 coding DNA: TGTGCCAGCAGCTCGGGCCAGACTTCGGCTTTCTTT.

The chain couples TRBV6-1 to TRBJ1-1, with 12 bases lining up with TRBD1. V lost 6 bases to trimming and J lost 4 bases; unmatched junction nucleotides: 6. The CDR3 is 15 residues long. Germline assignment: CDR1 MNHNS and CDR2 SASEGT. The CDR3 DNA reads TGTGCCAGCAGGTCCGGGACAGGGGGCATCACTGAAGCTTTCTTT. It is translated as CASRSGTGGITEAFF.

The chain links TRBV19 to TRBJ1-2; a possible D gene is TRBD1 (6 bases). The CDR3 extends over 13 amino acids. The germline gives CDR1 LNHDA, CDR2 SQIVND (reference sequence). V lost 7 bases and J 6 bases, leaving 15 bases between the germline ends. CDR3 loop: CASKLTGPDGYTF. Here the CDR3 DNA reads TGTGCCAGTAAGCTGACAGGACCGGATGGCTACACCTTC.

CDR3 DNA: TGTGCCAGCAGCGAGAAATTTGGCAGGGGCAAAAACATTCAGTACTTC. Encoded protein: CASSEKFGRGKNIQYF. J is TRBJ2-4 and V is TRBV21-1; whether TRBD1, the table's D call, matches the DNA was not checked. TRBV21-1 is marked as a pseudogene. CDR3 size: 16 residues.